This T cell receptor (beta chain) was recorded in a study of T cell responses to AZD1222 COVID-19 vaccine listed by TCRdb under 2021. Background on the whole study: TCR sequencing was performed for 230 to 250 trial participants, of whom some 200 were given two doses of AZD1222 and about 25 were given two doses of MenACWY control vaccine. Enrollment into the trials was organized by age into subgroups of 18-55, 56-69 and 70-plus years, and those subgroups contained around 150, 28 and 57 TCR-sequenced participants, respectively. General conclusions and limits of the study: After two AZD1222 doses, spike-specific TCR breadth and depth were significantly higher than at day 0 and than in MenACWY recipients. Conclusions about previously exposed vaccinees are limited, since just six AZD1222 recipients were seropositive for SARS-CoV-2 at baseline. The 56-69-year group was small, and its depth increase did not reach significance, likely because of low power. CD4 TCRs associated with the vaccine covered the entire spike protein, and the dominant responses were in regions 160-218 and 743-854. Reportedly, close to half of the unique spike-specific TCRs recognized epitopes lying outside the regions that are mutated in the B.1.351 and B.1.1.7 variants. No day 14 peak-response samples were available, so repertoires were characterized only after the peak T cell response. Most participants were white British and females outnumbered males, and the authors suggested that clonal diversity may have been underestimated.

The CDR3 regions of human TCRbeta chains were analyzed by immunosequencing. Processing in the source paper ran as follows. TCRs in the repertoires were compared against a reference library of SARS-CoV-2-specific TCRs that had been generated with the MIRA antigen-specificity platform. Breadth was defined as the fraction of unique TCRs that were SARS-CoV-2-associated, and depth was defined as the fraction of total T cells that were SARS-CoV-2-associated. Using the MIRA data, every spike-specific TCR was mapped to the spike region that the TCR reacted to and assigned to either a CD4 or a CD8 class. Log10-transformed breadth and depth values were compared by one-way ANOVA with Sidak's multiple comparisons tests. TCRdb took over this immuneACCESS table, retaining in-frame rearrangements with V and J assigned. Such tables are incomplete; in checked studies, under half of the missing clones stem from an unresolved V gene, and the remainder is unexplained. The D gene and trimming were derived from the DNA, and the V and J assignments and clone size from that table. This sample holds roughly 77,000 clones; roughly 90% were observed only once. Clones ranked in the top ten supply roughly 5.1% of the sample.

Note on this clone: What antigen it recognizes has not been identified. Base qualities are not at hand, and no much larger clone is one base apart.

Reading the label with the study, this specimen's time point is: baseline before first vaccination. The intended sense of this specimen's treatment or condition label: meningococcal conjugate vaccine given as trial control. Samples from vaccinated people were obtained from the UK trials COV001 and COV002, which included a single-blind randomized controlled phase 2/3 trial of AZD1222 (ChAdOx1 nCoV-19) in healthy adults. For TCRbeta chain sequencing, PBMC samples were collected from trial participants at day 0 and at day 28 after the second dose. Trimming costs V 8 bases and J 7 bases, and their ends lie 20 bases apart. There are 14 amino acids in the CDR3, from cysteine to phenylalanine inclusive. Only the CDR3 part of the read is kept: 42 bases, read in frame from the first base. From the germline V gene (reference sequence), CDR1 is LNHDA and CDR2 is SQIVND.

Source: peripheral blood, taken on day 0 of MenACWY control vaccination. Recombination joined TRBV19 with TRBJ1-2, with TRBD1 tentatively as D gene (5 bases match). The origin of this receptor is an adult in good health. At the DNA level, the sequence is TGTGCCAGTTTTTCCCTGACAGCCCAGGCTGGCTACACCTTC. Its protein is CASFSLTAQAGYTF.